The present TCR beta chain was sequenced within a study of blood T cell repertoires in COVID-19. Study information: Collection of acute and convalescent COVID-19 samples took place in the United States, Italy and Spain. T cells, B-cell-depleted T cells, or PBMCs supplied cDNA or gDNA.

In the original workflow: Amplifying reference gene primers gave estimates of nucleated cell counts. Data came from immunoSEQ multiplex PCR; TCRdb stores just in-frame clones and leaves some out. The D gene and trimming were derived from the DNA, and the V and J assignments and clone size from that table. This table holds tens of thousands of clones, about four fifths found once. This clone was seen once. The V and J ends lost 4 bases and 4 bases, in that order; junction bases with no gene match: 17. CDR3 length equals 18 residues. Looked up from germline, CDR1 is SGDLS and CDR2 is YYNGEE. The genes are TRBV9 and TRBJ2-3; 8 positions match TRBD2. The sample comprised peripheral blood. The sequence derives from a human donor in a cohort sampled during active COVID-19. CDR3 sequence (DNA): TGTGCCAGCAGCCAAAACCCCCCGGGACTAGTTTTTTCAGATACGCAGTATTTT. This translates into CASSQNPPGLVFSDTQYF.